Presented here are 14 T cell receptor beta chains from one specimen sequenced in a study of cytomegalovirus exposure and HLA in healthy donors (dated by TCRdb to 2016 to 2017). The protocol used for the library was the immunoSEQ multiplex PCR assay. For the multiplex PCR, a mixture combining 60 forward primers for TCR Vbeta segments and 13 reverse primers for TCR Jbeta segments was used. The table was pulled from immuneACCESS by TCRdb, which kept in-frame rearrangements only. Such tables lose some clones; where checked, under half of the loss comes from unresolved V genes, and the rest has no known cause. The sample data list under 200,000 clones, and around four fifths of these were observed just once. Clones ranked in the top ten supply around 1.6% of the sample. The specimen was PBMCs. The receptors were gathered from a man in his forties in good health and CMV-seropositive.

The count of this clone is one. The identical CDR3 is also encoded by other nucleotide sequences in the sample. This sequence joins TRBV7-2 and TRBJ2-7, with D perhaps TRBD1 (6 bases). The CDR3 is 14 amino acids. Germline CDR1 is SGHTA and CDR2 is FQGNSA. V shed 0 bases and J shed 2 bases, with 8 bases lying between them. CDR3 in amino acids: CASSLARGTYEQYF. CDR3 DNA sequence: TGTGCCAGCAGCTTAGCGAGGGGGACCTACGAGCAGTACTTC.

The chain couples TRBV12-5 to TRBJ1-2; 8 bases align to TRBD1. Losses at the gene ends were 3 bases for V and 5 bases for J; bases not matched to a gene: 5. This CDR3 spans 14 amino acids. Looked up from germline, CDR1 is LGHNT and CDR2 is FRNRAP. The CDR3 spells CASGLTDRAYGYTF. In DNA, the CDR3 is TGTGCTAGTGGTTTAACGGACAGGGCATATGGCTACACCTTC.

The genes are TRBV10-3 and TRBJ2-7; TRBD2 is a possible D gene (6 bases). In germline, CDR1 is ENHRY, CDR2 SYGVKD. V was shortened by 10 bases and J by 2 bases, with 18 bases between the two germline ends. This CDR3 has 14 residues. The CDR3: CATKARDSPYEQYF. The CDR3 DNA reads as TGTGCCACAAAAGCCCGGGACTCTCCCTACGAGCAGTACTTC.

This clone was seen a handful of times. This chain joins TRBV4-3 and TRBJ2-1; TRBD1 matches at 7 bases. Germline V lookup: CDR1 LGHNA, CDR2 YSLEER. The CDR3 has 17 residues. V lost 4 bases, J lost 5 bases, and 14 bases stayed unmatched. In nucleotides, the CDR3 is TGCGCCAGCAGCCGCCGAAGCTCCGGGACAGATAACAATGAGCAGTTCTTC. Translation gives CASSRRSSGTDNNEQFF.

This clone was found once. The rearrangement uses TRBV5-4 and TRBJ1-1; a weak D match, TRBD1 (5 bases). In germline, CDR1 is SGHNT, CDR2 YYREEE (reference sequence). CDR3 length equals 15 residues. V was cut by 0 bases and J by 5 bases, with 14 bases left in between. In DNA, the CDR3 is TGTGCCAGCAGCTTGGACGGGGGAATTGGAACTGAAGCTTTCTTT. Its protein is CASSLDGGIGTEAFF.

This chain joins TRBV5-6 and TRBJ2-1; TRBD2 matches at 7 bases. CDR1 is SGHDT, CDR2 YYEEEE, per germline. CDR3 length equals 18 residues. The J segment lost 5 bases and the V segment lost 0 bases, leaving 14 bases of the junction unmatched. CDR3 protein: CASSLGFGAGVVDNEQFF. The CDR3, as DNA: TGTGCCAGCAGCTTGGGGTTTGGCGCGGGAGTAGTTGACAATGAGCAGTTCTTC.

The chain recombines TRBV5-1 with TRBJ2-5; unclear D gene. Per germline, CDR1 SGHRS and CDR2 YFSETQ. The CDR3 is made up of 12 amino acids. V was trimmed by 1 base and J by 2 bases, leaving 3 bases between them. The CDR3 bases are TGCGCCAGCAGCTTGCCTCAAGAGACCCAGTACTTC. Translating it yields CASSLPQETQYF.

The chain joins TRBV7-9 to TRBJ2-1; 7 bases are shared with TRBD2. The CDR3 sequence is 18 residues long. CDR1 is SEHNR, CDR2 FQNEAQ, per germline (reference sequence). V lost 0 bases to trimming and J lost 9 bases; unmatched junction nucleotides: 17. CDR3 sequence reads: CASSLALGGSSHAGEQFF. As DNA, the CDR3 is TGTGCCAGCAGCTTAGCGCTGGGCGGGAGTTCCCACGCCGGTGAGCAGTTCTTC.

This CDR3 reads CASSGQPSGANVLTF. As DNA, the CDR3 is TGTGCCAGTAGTGGGCAACCCTCTGGGGCCAACGTCCTGACTTTC. V and J are TRBV19 and TRBJ2-6; D not resolved. Germline assignment: CDR1 LNHDA and CDR2 SQIVND (reference sequence). Trimming shortened V by 5 bases and J by 0 bases, and 8 bases separated the two germline ends. CDR3 length: 15 amino acids.

This clone appeared once. The junction departs from germline at one end; a sequencing error may be responsible. This chain connects TRBV10-1 to TRBJ2-4; TRBD1 aligns across 9 bases. This CDR3 comprises 16 residues. CDR1 and CDR2 from the germline V gene are WNHNN and SYGVQD (reference sequence). DNA of the CDR3: TGCGCCAGCAAAACAGGGGGCGATTGGGCCAAAAACAGTCAGTACTTC. Translating it yields CASKTGGDWAKNSQYF.

This chain joins TRBV5-6 and TRBJ2-3; TRBD1 agrees at 7 bases. V gave up 4 bases and J gave up 2 bases; unmatched junction bases: 13. The CDR3 consists of 17 residues. CDR1 and CDR2 (germline): SGHDT, YYEEEE. In nucleotides, the CDR3 is TGTGCCAGCAGCATCATGACAGGGTTTCTACCCACAGATACGCAGTATTTT. It encodes CASSIMTGFLPTDTQYF.

The genes are TRBV6-5 and TRBJ1-3; weak D call: TRBD1 (5 bases). Germline V gives CDR1 MNHEY, CDR2 SVGAGI. Deletions cut 6 bases from V and 0 bases from J, with 9 bases between. CDR3 size: 14 residues. CDR3 amino acids: CASSRGTSGNTIYF. The CDR3, as DNA: TGTGCCAGCAGCCGCGGGACCTCTGGAAACACCATATATTTT.

The chain combines TRBV7-2 with TRBJ2-7, with 9 bases identical to TRBD1. Germline-derived CDR1 and CDR2 are SGHTA and FQGNSA. CDR3 size: 14 residues. The V and J ends lost 4 bases and 3 bases, in that order; junction bases with no gene match: 4. The CDR3 coding sequence is TGTGCCAGCAGCTCCCGACAGGGGGACTACGAGCAGTACTTC. This gives the protein CASSSRQGDYEQYF.

This chain uses TRBV19 with TRBJ2-1; possible D gene TRBD2, 5 bases. CDR3 length: 13 residues. Germline CDR1 LNHDA, CDR2 SQIVND (reference sequence). The V end was cut by 0 bases, the J end by 6 bases, with 6 bases between. As DNA, the CDR3 is TGTGCCAGTAGTATAGAGGCGGGCAATGAGCAGTTCTTC. Translating gives CASSIEAGNEQFF.